The rows below give T cell receptor beta chains drawn from one sample of a study of cytomegalovirus exposure and HLA in healthy donors. TCRdb's copy holds only in-frame clones and misses some; the assay was immunoSEQ multiplex PCR. The repertoire holds 120,000 or so clones, with approximately 8% as singletons. Sequenced sample: PBMCs. The receptors shown here come from a woman in her forties in good health and CMV-seropositive. The CDR3 runs from the conserved cysteine through the conserved F or W.

TRBV10-3 CAISTQGDNQPQHF
TRBV6-1 CASKGLAGVYEQYF
TRBV18 CASSGTGAETEAFF
TRBV5-1 CASRPRGQGGETQYF
TRBV5-5 CASSRQGAPSGANVLTF
TRBV5-4 CASSLGTGERLTF
TRBV30 CAWSRTGSSYEQYF
TRBV10-1 CASSSQIATNEKLFF
TRBV7-2 CASSSVTGIPYEQYF
TRBV2 CASSYRAFSGNTIYF
TRBV11-2 CASRATTGYEQYF
TRBV30 CAWRARQGARGYTF
TRBV11-2 CASSLTGSNSPLHF
TRBV5-1 CASSSSRGSGDPNEQFF
TRBV6-6 CASSYTGGLTDTQYF
TRBV27 CASSLEGPNTDTQYF
TRBV29-1 CSVAVPDGGAPGELFF
TRBV27 CASSLRGDSPLHF
TRBV18 CASWRPGTDNEKLFF
TRBV2 CASLQGRGTTQYF
TRBV6-1 CASRRTDTQYF
TRBV2 CASNEVPGSELFF
TRBV6-4 CASRHTTSFPYGYTF
TRBV28 CASSWRQGDQPQHF
TRBV4-2 CASSRSGGMDTQYF
TRBV7-8 CASSLDKKNTEAFF
TRBV28 CASRLGGEVRPQHF
TRBV5-1 CASSPTTGANYGYTF
TRBV7-3 CASSSTGNEQFF
TRBV2 CASSGWTGDSNQPQHF
TRBV5-1 CASKLAGEETQYF